The T cell receptor (beta chain) described here comes from a study of control samples from healthy donors and cancer patients. Trimming left V 5 bases short and J 7 bases short, with 15 bases between. CDR1 is PRHDT and CDR2 is FYEKMQ in the germline V gene (reference sequence). The CDR3 spans 14 residues. Data came from immunoSEQ multiplex PCR; TCRdb stores just in-frame clones and leaves some out. Altogether under 150,000 clones are present, about 88% being singletons, with the ten largest covering roughly 10%. The rearrangement uses TRBV13 and TRBJ1-5, with D perhaps TRBD1 (5 bases). Sequenced: blood. This TCR came from a young woman in good health. CDR3: CASSRGDWRQPQHF. Here the CDR3 DNA reads TGTGCCAGCAGCCGAGGGGACTGGCGGCAGCCCCAGCATTTT.